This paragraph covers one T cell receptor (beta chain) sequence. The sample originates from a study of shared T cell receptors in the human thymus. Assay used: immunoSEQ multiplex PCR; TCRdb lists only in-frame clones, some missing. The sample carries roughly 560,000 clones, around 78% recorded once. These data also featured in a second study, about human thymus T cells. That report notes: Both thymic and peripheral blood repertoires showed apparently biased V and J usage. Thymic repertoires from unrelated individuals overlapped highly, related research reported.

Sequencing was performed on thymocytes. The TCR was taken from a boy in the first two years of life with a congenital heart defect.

The CDR3 sequence: CASRELGGTYNEQFF. The CDR3 DNA is TGTGCCAGCAGGGAGCTCGGCGGGACCTACAATGAGCAGTTCTTC. The V gene is TRBV2, the J gene TRBJ2-1, with D possibly matching TRBD2 (6 bases). The CDR3 is 15 amino acids. Trimming pared 6 bases from V and 2 bases from J, leaving 14 bases between. Germline CDR1 SNHLY, CDR2 FYNNEI.